The clone carrying this TCR beta chain was seen a handful of times. Antigen unknown. The entry originates in a study of CD8 T cells in ankylosing spondylitis. Study-level findings and limits: Researchers reportedly found disease-linked clones significantly enriched in matched ankylosing spondylitis synovial fluid. Past studies reported some motif variants in reactive arthritis synovial fluid and blood. Seemingly characteristic of ankylosing spondylitis blood was a TCR beta motif consisting of about 8 highly homologous variants. Disease-linked clones were CD8+ and relatively rare in peripheral blood.

Unmatched junction bases numbered 5, after V lost 7 bases and J lost 6 bases. The CDR3 covers 12 residues. Per the germline V gene, CDR1 is SQVTM and CDR2 is ANQGSEA. Quantitative molecular-barcoded 5'-RACE generated the TCR beta libraries. MiXCR, run by TCRdb on the 5' RACE reads, gives a single entry per CDR3 protein. This table holds around 480,000 distinct CDR3 sequences, under 20% found once. The chain carries TRBV29-1 and TRBJ2-2; 7 bases line up with TRBD2. The TCR originated in a male donor with ankylosing spondylitis. What was sequenced was blood, either unsorted or a sorted T cell fraction (not recorded which). CDR3 DNA sequence: TGCAGCGCTTCAGGGAGGGCCGGGGAGCTGTTTTTT. Amino acid sequence: CSASGRAGELFF.